This entry is about one T cell receptor (beta chain). The data derive from a study of blood T cell repertoires in COVID-19. Study background: Sources were T cells, B-cell-depleted T cells, or PBMCs; the material itself was cDNA or gDNA.

Sequenced by immunoSEQ multiplex PCR; TCRdb stores in-frame clones only, minus some. This sample has 120,000 to 150,000 clones, with over 75% found just once. The sample was peripheral blood. The receptor was derived from a woman between 50 and 59 years old with acute or convalescent COVID-19.

CDR3 in amino acids: CASSLERGMGSTEAFF. The CDR3 DNA follows: TGTGCCAGCAGCTTGGAACGGGGAATGGGGAGCACTGAAGCTTTCTTT. This chain joins TRBV5-8 and TRBJ1-1; no reliable D call. The CDR3 spans 16 residues. Germline-derived CDR1 and CDR2 are SGHTS and YDEGEE. Trimming cost V 0 bases and J 4 bases, with 16 bases left between them.